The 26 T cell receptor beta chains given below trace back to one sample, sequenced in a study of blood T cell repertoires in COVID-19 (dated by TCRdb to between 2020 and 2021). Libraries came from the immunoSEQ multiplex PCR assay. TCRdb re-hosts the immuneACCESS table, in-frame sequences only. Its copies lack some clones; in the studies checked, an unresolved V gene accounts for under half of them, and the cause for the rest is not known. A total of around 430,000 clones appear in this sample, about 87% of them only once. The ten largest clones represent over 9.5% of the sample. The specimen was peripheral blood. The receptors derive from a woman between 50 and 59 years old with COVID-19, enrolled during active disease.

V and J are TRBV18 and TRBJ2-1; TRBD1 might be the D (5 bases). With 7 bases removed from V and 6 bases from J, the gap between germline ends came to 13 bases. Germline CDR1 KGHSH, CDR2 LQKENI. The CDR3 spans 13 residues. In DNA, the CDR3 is TGTGCCAGCTTTAGTGAGCAGGGCAATGAGCAGTTCTTC. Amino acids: CASFSEQGNEQFF.

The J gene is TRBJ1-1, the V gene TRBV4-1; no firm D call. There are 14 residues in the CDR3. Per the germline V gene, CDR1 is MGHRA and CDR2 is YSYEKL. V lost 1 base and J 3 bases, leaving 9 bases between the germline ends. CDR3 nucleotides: TGCGCCAGCAGCCAAGTCGGGTTCTACACTGAAGCTTTCTTT. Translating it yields CASSQVGFYTEAFF.

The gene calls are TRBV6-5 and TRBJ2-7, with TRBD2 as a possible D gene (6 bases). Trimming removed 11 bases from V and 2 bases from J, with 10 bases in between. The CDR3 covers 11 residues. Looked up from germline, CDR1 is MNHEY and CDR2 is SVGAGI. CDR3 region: CAVPGAYEQYF. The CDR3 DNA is TGTGCCGTACCGGGGGCCTACGAGCAGTACTTC.

The CDR3 nucleotides are TGTGCCTGGACGCAGGGCGGGGGGCCCGGGGAGCTGTTTTTT. Its translation: CAWTQGGGPGELFF. This chain links TRBV30 with TRBJ2-2; TRBD2 matches 8 bases. V shed 4 bases and J 6 bases; nucleotides not matched to a gene: 7. This CDR3 has 14 amino acids. Germline CDR1 is GTSNPN and CDR2 is SVGIG (reference sequence). Complete variable domain (other parts from reference TRBV30 and TRBJ2-2): SQTIHQWPATLVQPVGSPLSLECTVEGTSNPNLYWYRQAAGRGLQLLFYSVGIGQISSEVPQNLSASRPQDRQFILSSKKLLLSDSGFYLCAWTQGGGPGELFFGEGSRLTVL.

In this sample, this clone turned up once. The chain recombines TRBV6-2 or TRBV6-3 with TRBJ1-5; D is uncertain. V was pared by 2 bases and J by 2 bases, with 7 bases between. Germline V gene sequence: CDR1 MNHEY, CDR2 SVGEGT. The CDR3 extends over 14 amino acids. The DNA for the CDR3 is TGTGCCAGCAGTTACCGGCGGGGCAATCAGCCCCAGCATTTT. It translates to CASSYRRGNQPQHF.

The CDR3 reads CASTKGGSGNTIYF. The CDR3 coding sequence is TGTGCCAGCACCAAGGGGGGGTCTGGAAACACCATATATTTT. V gene TRBV7-9 combines with J gene TRBJ1-3, with D tentatively TRBD1 (6 bases). Germline V gene sequence: CDR1 SEHNR, CDR2 FQNEAQ (reference sequence). Trimming stripped 7 bases from V and 1 base from J, with 11 bases between. CDR3 length: 14 amino acids. The entire variable domain, with the rest obtained from reference TRBV7-9 and TRBJ1-3, is as follows: DTGVSQNPRHKITKRGQNVTFRCDPISEHNRLYWYRQTLGQGPEFLTYFQNEAQLEKSRLLSDRFSAERPKGSFSTLEIQRTEQGDSAMYLCASTKGGSGNTIYFGEGSWLTVV.

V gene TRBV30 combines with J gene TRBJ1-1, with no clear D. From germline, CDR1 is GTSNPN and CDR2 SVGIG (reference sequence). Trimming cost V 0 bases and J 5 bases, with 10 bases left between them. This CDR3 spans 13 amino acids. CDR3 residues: CAWSVHGLTEAFF. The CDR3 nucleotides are TGTGCCTGGAGTGTACACGGGTTGACTGAAGCTTTCTTT.

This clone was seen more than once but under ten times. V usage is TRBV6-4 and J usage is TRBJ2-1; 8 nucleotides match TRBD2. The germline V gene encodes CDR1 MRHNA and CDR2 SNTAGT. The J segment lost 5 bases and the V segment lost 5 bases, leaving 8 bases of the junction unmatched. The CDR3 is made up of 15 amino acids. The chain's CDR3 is CASSLSGAPDNEQFF. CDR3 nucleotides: TGTGCCAGCAGTCTTAGCGGGGCGCCCGACAATGAGCAGTTCTTC.

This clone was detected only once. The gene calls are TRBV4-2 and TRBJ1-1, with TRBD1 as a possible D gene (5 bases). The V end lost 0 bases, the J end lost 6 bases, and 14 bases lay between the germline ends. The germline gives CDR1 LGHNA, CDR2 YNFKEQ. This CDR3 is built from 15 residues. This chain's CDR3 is CASSQDIGGVAEAFF. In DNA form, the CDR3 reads TGTGCCAGCAGCCAAGATATCGGGGGGGTTGCTGAAGCTTTCTTT.

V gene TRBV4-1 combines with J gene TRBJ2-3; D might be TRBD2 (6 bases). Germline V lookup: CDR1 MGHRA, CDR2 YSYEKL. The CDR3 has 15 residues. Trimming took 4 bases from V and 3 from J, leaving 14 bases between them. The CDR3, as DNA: TGCGCCAGCAGCCCAAGACTAGTTCTTACAGATACGCAGTATTTT. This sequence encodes CASSPRLVLTDTQYF.

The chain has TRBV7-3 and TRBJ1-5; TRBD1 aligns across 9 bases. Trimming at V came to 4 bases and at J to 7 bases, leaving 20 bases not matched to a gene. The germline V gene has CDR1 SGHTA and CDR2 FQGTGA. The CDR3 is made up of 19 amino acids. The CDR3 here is CASSSEPDRGYDGNQPQHF. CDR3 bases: TGTGCCAGCAGCTCCGAACCTGACAGGGGGTATGATGGGAACCAGCCCCAGCATTTT.

The CDR3 is CASSNRGNQPQHF. In nucleotides, the CDR3 is TGTGCCAGCAGCAATCGCGGGAATCAGCCCCAGCATTTT. The chain couples TRBV11-2 to TRBJ1-5, with D hard to call. Germline CDR1 SGHAT, CDR2 FQNNGV. With 5 bases removed from V and 4 bases from J, the gap between germline ends came to 9 bases. There are 13 residues in the CDR3.

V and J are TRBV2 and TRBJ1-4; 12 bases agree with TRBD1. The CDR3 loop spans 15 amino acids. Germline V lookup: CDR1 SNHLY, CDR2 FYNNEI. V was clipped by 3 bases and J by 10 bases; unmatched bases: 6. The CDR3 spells CASSDKGQGARKLFF. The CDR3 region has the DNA TGTGCCAGCAGTGATAAGGGACAGGGGGCCCGAAAACTGTTTTTT.

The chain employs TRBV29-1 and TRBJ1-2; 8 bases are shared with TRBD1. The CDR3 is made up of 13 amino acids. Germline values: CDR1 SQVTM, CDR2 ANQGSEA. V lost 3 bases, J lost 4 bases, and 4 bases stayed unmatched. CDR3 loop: CSVDRGRAYGYTF. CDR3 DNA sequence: TGCAGCGTTGACAGGGGGCGCGCCTATGGCTACACCTTC.

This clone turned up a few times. CDR3 region: CASSAFSGVNQPQHF. CDR3 bases: TGTGCCAGCAGCGCATTTTCAGGGGTAAATCAGCCCCAGCATTTT. This rearrangement joins TRBV9 to TRBJ1-5, with a tentative D call TRBD1 (6 bases). Trimming took 3 bases from V and 4 from J, leaving 14 bases between them. The germline CDR1 and CDR2 sequences are SGDLS and YYNGEE. The length of the CDR3 is 15 residues.

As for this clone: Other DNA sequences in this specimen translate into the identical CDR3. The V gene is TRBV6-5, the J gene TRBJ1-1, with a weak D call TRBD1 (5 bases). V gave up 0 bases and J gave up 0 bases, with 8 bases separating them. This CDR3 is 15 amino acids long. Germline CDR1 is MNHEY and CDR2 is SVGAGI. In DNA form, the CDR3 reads TGTGCCAGCAGTTACTCAGCGGGGGTGAACACTGAAGCTTTCTTT. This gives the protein CASSYSAGVNTEAFF.

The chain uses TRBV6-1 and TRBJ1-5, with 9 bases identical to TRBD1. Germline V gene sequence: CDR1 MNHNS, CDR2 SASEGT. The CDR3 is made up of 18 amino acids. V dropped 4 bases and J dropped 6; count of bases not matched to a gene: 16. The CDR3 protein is CASSVHLGGQGSRQPQHF. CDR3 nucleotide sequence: TGTGCCAGCAGTGTTCACCTGGGGGGACAGGGCAGTCGTCAGCCCCAGCATTTT.

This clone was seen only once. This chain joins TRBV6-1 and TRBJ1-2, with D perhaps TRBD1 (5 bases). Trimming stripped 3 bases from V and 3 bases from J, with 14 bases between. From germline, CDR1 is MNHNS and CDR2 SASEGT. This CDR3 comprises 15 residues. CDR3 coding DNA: TGTGCCAGCAGTGAGAGCGGGCGAGGGGACTATGGCTACACCTTC. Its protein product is CASSESGRGDYGYTF.

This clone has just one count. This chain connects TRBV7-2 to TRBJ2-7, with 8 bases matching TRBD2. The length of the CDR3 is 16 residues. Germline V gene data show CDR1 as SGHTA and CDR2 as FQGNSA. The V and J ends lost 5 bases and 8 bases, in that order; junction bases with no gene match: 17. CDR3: CASSTSGAGTRDQQYF. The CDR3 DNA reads TGTGCCAGCAGCACGAGTGGGGCCGGGACTAGGGACCAGCAGTACTTC.

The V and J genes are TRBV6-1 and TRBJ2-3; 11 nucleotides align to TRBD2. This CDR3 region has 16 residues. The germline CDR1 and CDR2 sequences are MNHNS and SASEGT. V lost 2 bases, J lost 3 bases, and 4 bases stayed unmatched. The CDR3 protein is CASSESLAGGTDTQYF. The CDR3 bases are TGTGCCAGCAGTGAAAGCCTAGCGGGGGGAACAGATACGCAGTATTTT.

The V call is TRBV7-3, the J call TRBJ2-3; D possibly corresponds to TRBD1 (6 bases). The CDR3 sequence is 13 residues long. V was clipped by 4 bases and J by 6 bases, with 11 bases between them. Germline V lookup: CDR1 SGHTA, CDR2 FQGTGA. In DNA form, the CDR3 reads TGTGCCAGCAGCTCCTTGGGGGCCGATACGCAGTATTTT. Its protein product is CASSSLGADTQYF.

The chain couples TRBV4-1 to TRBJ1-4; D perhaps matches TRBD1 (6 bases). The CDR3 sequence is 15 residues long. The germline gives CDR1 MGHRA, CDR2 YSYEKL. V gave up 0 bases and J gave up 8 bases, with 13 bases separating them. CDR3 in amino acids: CASSQEEQGREKLFF. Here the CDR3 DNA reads TGCGCCAGCAGCCAAGAAGAACAGGGCAGGGAAAAACTGTTTTTT.

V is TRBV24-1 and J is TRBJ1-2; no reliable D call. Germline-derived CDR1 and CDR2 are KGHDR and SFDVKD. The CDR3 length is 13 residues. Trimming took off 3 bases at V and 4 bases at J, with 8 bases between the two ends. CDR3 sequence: CATSDRGGYGYTF. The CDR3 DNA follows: TGTGCCACCAGTGATCGGGGAGGCTATGGCTACACCTTC.

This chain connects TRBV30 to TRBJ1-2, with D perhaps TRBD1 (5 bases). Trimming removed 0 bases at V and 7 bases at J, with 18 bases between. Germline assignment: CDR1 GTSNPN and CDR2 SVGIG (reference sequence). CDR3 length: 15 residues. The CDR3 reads CAWSVGLGPTGGYTF. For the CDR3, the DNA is TGTGCCTGGAGTGTGGGTTTGGGGCCTACTGGTGGCTACACCTTC.

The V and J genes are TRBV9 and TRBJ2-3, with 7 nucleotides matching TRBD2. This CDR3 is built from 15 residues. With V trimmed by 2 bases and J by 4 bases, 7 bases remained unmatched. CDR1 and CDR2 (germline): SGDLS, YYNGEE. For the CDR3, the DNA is TGTGCCAGCAGCGTTAGTCGGGGGGATCCAGATACGCAGTATTTT. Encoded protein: CASSVSRGDPDTQYF.

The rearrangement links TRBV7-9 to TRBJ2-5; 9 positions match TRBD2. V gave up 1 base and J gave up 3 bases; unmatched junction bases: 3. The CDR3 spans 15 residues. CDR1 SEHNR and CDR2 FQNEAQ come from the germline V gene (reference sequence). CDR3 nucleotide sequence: TGTGCCAGCAGCTTAGGGCTAGCGGGGAAAGAGACCCAGTACTTC. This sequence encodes CASSLGLAGKETQYF. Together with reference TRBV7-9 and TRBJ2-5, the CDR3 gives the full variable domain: DTGVSQNPRHKITKRGQNVTFRCDPISEHNRLYWYRQTLGQGPEFLTYFQNEAQLEKSRLLSDRFSAERPKGSFSTLEIQRTEQGDSAMYLCASSLGLAGKETQYFGPGTRLLVL.